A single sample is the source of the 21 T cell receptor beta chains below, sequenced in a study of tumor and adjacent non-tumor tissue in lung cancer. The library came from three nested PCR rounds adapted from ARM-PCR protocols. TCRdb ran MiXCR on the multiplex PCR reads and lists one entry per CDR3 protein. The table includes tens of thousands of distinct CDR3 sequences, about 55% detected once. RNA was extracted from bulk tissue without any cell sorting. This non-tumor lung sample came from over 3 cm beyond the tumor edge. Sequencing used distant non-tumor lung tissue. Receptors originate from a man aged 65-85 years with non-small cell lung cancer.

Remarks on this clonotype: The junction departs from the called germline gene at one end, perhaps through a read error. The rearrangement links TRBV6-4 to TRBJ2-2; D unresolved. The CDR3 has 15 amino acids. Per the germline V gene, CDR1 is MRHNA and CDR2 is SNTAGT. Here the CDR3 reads CTSSSLAENTGELFF. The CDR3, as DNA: TGTACCAGCAGTAGCCTGGCAGAGAACACCGGGGAGCTGTTTTTT.

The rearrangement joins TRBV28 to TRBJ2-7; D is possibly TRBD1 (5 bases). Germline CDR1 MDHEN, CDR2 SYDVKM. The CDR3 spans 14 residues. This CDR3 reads CVSRTSGILYEQYF. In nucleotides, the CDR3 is TGTGTTAGTAGAACTTCAGGGATACTATACGAGCAGTACTTC.

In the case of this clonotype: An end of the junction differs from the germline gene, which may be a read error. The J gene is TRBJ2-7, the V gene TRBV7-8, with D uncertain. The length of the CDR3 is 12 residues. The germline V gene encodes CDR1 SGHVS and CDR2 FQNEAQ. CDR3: CASSLEGEEQYF. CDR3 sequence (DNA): TGTGCGAGCAGCTTAGAAGGCGAGGAGCAGTACTTC.

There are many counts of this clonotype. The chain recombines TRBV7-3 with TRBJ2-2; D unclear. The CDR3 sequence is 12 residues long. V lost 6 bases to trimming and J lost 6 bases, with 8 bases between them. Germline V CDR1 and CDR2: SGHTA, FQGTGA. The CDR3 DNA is TGTGCCAGCAGAAGAGAGGCCGGGGAGCTGTTTTTT. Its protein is CASRREAGELFF.

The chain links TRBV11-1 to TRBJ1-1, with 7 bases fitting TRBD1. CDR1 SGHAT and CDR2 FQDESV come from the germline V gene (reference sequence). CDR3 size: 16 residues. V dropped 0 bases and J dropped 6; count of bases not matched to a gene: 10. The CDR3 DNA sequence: TGTGCCAGCAGCTTAGCGGACAGGCTGGGGTGCGCTGAAGCTTTCTTT. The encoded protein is CASSLADRLGCAEAFF.

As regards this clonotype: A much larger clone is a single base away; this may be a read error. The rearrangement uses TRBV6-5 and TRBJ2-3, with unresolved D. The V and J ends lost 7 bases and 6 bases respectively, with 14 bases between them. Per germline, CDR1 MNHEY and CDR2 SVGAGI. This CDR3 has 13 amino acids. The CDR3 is CASNRLMRDTQYF. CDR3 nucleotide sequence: TGTGCCAGCAATCGACTCATGCGGGATACGCAGTATTTT.

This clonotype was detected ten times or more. This CDR3 is CASSIREVGYTF. The DNA for the CDR3 is TGTGCCAGCAGCATCAGGGAGGTTGGCTACACCTTC. The genes are TRBV7-9 and TRBJ1-2; a possible D gene is TRBD1 (5 bases). Germline CDR1 is SEHNR and CDR2 is FQNEAQ (reference sequence). With 5 bases removed from V and 7 bases from J, the gap between germline ends came to 11 bases. CDR3 length: 12 residues.

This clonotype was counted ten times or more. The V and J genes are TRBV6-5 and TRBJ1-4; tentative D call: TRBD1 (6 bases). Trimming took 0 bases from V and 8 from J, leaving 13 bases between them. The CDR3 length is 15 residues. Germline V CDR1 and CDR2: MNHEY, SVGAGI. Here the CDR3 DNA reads TGTGCCAGCAGTTACTCATGGGGGGCAGAGGAAAAACTGTTTTTT. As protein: CASSYSWGAEEKLFF.

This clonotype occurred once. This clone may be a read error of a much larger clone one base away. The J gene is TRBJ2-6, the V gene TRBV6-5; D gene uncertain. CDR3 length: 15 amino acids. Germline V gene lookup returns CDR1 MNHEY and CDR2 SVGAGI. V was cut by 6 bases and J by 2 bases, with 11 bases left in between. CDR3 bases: TGTGCCAGCAGGGAAACGGCTCCTGGGGCCAACGTCCTGACTTTC. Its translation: CASRETAPGANVLTF.

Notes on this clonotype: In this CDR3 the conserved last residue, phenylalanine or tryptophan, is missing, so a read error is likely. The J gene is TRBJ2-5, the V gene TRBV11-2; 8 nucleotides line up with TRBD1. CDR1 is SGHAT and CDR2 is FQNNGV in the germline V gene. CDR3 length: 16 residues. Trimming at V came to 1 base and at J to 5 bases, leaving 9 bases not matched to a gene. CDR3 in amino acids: CASSLVDRGWGETQYS. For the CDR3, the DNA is TGTGCCAGCAGCTTAGTCGACAGGGGATGGGGGGAGACCCAGTACTCC.

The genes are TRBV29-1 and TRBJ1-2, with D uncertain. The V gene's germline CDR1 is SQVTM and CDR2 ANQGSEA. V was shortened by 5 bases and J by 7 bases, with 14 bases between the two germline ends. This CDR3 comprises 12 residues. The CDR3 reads CSVITGIGGYTF. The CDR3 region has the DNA TGCAGCGTTATAACTGGGATAGGTGGCTACACCTTC.

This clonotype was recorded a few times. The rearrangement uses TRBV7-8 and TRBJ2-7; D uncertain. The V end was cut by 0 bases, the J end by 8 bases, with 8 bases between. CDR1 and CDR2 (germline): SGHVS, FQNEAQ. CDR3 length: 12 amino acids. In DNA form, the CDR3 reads TGTGCCAGCAGCTTAGCGGGGTACAAGCAGTACTTC. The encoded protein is CASSLAGYKQYF.

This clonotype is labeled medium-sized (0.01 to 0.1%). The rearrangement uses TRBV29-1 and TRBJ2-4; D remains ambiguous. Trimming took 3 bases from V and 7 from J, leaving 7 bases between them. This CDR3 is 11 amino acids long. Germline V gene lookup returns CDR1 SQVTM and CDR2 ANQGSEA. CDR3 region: CSVDSGNIQYF. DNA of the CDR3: TGCAGCGTTGATTCGGGTAACATTCAGTACTTC. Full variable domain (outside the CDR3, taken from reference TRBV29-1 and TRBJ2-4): SAVISQKPSRDICQRGTSLTIQCQVDSQVTMMFWYRQQPGQSLTLIATANQGSEATYESGFVIDKFPISRPNLTFSTLTVSNMSPEDSSIYLCSVDSGNIQYFGAGTRLSVL.

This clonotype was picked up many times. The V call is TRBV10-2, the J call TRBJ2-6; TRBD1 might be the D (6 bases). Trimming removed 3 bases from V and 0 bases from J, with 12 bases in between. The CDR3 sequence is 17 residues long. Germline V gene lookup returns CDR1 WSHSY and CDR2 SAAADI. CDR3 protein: CASSESDSSSGANVLTF. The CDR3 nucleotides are TGCGCCAGCAGTGAATCGGACAGCAGCTCTGGGGCCAACGTCCTGACTTTC.

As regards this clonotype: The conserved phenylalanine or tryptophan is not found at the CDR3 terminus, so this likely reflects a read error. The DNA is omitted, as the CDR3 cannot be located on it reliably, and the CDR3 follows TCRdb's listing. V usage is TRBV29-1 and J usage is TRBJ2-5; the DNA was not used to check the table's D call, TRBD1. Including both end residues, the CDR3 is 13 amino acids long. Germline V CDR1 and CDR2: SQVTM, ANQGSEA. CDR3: CSVGTGGKKTRYY.

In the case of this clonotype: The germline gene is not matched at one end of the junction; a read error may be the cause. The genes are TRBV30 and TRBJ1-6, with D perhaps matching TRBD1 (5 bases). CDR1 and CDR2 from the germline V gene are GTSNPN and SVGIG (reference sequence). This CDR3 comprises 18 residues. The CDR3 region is CASMEGRGSGGSDSPLHF. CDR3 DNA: TGCGCCTCCATGGAGGGGCGAGGGAGCGGAGGCTCGGATTCACCCCTCCACTTT.

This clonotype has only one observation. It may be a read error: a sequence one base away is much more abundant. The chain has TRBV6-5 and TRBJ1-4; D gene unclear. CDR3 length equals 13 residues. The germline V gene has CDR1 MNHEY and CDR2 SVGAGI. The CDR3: CASKDLGRERLFF. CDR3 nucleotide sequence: TGTGCCAGCAAAGATCTCGGGAGAGAAAGACTGTTTTTT.

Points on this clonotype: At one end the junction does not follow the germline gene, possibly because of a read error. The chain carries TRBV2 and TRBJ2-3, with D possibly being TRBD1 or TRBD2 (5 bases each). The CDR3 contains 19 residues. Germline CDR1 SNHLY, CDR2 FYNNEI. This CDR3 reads CAISERLAGVLRGTGTQYF. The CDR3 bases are TGTGCCATCAGTGAACGTCTAGCAGGAGTGCTCCGCGGCACAGGTACGCAGTATTTT.

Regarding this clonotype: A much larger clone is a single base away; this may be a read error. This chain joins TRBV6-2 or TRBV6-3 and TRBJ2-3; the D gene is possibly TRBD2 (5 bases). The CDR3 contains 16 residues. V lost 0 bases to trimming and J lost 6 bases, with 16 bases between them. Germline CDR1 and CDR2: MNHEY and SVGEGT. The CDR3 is CASSYSRPGRRDTQYF. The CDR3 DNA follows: TGTGCCAGCAGTTACTCGAGGCCAGGCAGGAGGGATACGCAGTATTTT.

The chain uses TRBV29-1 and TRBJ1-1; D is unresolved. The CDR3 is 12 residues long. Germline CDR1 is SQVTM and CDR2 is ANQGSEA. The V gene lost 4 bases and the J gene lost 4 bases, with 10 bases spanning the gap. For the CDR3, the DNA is TGCAGCGTTGTGAGGTTGAGCACTGAAGCTTTCTTT. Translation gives CSVVRLSTEAFF.

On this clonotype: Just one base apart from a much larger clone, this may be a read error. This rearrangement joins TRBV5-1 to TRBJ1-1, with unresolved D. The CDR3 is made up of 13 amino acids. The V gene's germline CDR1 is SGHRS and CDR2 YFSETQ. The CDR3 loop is CASSLGQDTKAFF. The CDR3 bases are TGCGCCAGCAGCTTGGGACAAGACACTAAAGCTTTCTTT. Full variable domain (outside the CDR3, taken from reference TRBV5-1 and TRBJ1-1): KAGVTQTPRYLIKTRGQQVTLSCSPISGHRSVSWYQQTPGQGLQFLFEYFSETQRNKGNFPGRFSGRQFSNSRSEMNVSTLELGDSALYLCASSLGQDTKAFFGQGTRLTVV.